This T cell receptor beta chain came from a study of cytomegalovirus exposure and HLA in healthy donors. Broader study findings: TCR beta chains numbering approximately 150 were designated cytomegalovirus-associated. A few CMV-associated chains were confirmed in vitro to be specific for CMV antigens.

This clone was recorded only once. Antigen: not known. Using immunoSEQ multiplex PCR, the repertoire was profiled, and TCRdb retains in-frame clones only, with some absent. The data hold under 400,000 clones, with around 90% observed a single time. Input material: PBMCs. This TCR was sampled from a young man in good health and CMV-seronegative.

The CDR3 region is CASSPEPQGTDTQYF. In DNA, the CDR3 is TGTGCCAGCAGTCCGGAGCCACAGGGAACAGATACGCAGTATTTT. The chain has TRBV27 and TRBJ2-3; D may be TRBD1 (6 bases). V lost 5 bases to trimming and J lost 3 bases, with 15 bases between them. CDR1 MNHEY and CDR2 SMNVEV come from the germline V gene (reference sequence). CDR3 length: 15 amino acids.